This T cell receptor beta chain derives from a study of blood T cell repertoires in COVID-19. On the study more broadly: Samples taken during acute and convalescent COVID-19 were collected in the United States, Italy and Spain. Sources were T cells, B-cell-depleted T cells, or PBMCs; the material itself was cDNA or gDNA.

As originally analysed: Amplified reference gene primers provided the basis for estimating nucleated cell counts. The repertoire was sequenced with immunoSEQ multiplex PCR; TCRdb's copy has only in-frame clones and lacks some. V and J calls and clone size follow that table, whereas D and trimming were derived from the DNA. Altogether about 170,000 clones are present, over 65% being singletons, with the ten largest covering roughly 8.4%. This clone has more than one count but fewer than ten. Looked up from germline, CDR1 is MGHRA and CDR2 is YSYEKL. The CDR3 sequence is 17 residues long. V lost 4 bases and J lost 1; bases outside the gene matches: 9.

This chain links TRBV4-1 with TRBJ2-7; 11 bases map to TRBD2. The sequencing sample was made of peripheral blood. The TCR originated in a man between 60 and 70 years old with acute or convalescent COVID-19. CDR3 DNA: TGCGCCAGCAGCCGAGTTGCTAGCGGGGGGCCTTCCTACGAGCAGTACTTC. It is translated as CASSRVASGGPSYEQYF.